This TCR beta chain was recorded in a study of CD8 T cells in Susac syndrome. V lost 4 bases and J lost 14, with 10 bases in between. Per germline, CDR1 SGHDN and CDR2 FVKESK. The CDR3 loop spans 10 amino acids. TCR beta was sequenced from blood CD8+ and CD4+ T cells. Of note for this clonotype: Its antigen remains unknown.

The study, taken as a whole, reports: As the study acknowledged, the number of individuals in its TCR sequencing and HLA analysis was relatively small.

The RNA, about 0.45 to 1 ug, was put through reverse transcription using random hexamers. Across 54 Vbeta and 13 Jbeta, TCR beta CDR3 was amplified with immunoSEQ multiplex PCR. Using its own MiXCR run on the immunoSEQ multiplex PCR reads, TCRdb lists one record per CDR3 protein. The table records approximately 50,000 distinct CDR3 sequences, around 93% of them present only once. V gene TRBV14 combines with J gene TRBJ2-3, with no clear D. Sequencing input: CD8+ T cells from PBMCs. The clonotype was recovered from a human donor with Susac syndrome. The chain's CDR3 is CASSPDCLYF. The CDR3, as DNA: TGTGCCAGCAGCCCGGATTGCCTGTATTTT.